These 24 T cell receptor beta chains came from one sample sequenced in a study of T cell changes during pregnancy in multiple sclerosis. The protocol was immunoSEQ multiplex PCR, while the TCRdb copy is restricted to in-frame clones and leaves out a portion. The sample lists about 39,000 clones, less than 95% occurring once. Sequencing was performed on CD4+ T cells from peripheral blood mononuclear cells, taken in the first trimester of pregnancy. The receptors were sampled from a female donor in good health, enrolled as a control in a pregnancy study.

The chain employs TRBV6-1 and TRBJ1-5; 11 bases fit TRBD1. Germline V CDR1 and CDR2: MNHNS, SASEGT. The ends lost 6 bases at V and 9 bases at J; junction bases unmatched: 7. CDR3 size: 14 residues. Here the CDR3 reads CASSPGQGVLPQHF. The CDR3 DNA reads TGTGCCAGCAGCCCGGGACAGGGGGTCCTGCCCCAGCATTTT.

This clone was seen a single time. The chain has TRBV11-2 and TRBJ2-3; 7 bases agree with TRBD1. CDR3 length: 17 amino acids. V lost 6 bases to trimming and J lost 0 bases; unmatched junction nucleotides: 12. In germline, CDR1 is SGHAT, CDR2 FQNNGV. The CDR3 coding sequence is TGTGCCAGCAGGCCGGGACAGACCACGACAAGCACAGATACGCAGTATTTT. It translates to CASRPGQTTTSTDTQYF.

The chain has TRBV25-1 and TRBJ1-3, with TRBD1 matching over 7 bases. Germline V gene lookup returns CDR1 MGHDK and CDR2 SYGVNS. The CDR3 is made up of 16 amino acids. The V gene end was trimmed by 6 bases and the J gene end by 4 bases; junction bases not matched to a gene: 12. The chain's CDR3 is CASSDDRAMAGNTIYF. The DNA for the CDR3 is TGTGCCAGCAGCGACGACAGGGCCATGGCAGGAAACACCATATATTTT.

This sequence joins TRBV5-8 and TRBJ2-5; TRBD2 aligns across 13 bases. Unmatched junction bases numbered 3, after V lost 3 bases and J lost 4 bases. CDR3 length equals 15 residues. Germline V gives CDR1 SGHTS, CDR2 YDEGEE. CDR3 bases: TGTGCCAGCAGCTCGAGACTAGCGGGGGGAGAGACCCAGTACTTC. Its translation is CASSSRLAGGETQYF.

The CDR3 sequence: CASSIRQGVEQYF. CDR3 DNA: TGTGCCAGTAGTATAAGGCAGGGGGTCGAGCAGTACTTC. The chain has TRBV19 and TRBJ2-7; the match to TRBD1 covers 7 bases. The CDR3 has 13 amino acids. Per germline, CDR1 LNHDA and CDR2 SQIVND (reference sequence). Trimming cost V 2 bases and J 6 bases; bases outside gene matches: 4.

The rearrangement joins TRBV10-3 to TRBJ2-7; D is unclear. The germline CDR1 and CDR2 sequences are ENHRY and SYGVKD. The CDR3 is made up of 14 amino acids. V was cut by 5 bases and J by 1 base, with 12 bases left in between. The CDR3 DNA reads as TGTGCCATCAGTCCCTCCAAGGAGTCCTACGAGCAGTACTTC. This codes for CAISPSKESYEQYF.

This chain connects TRBV25-1 to TRBJ2-4; D is uncertain. Germline-derived CDR1 and CDR2 are MGHDK and SYGVNS. This CDR3 region has 12 residues. V was pared by 3 bases and J by 8 bases, with 8 bases between. The CDR3 DNA follows: TGTGCCAGCAGTGAGAGGATGGACATTCAGTACTTC. Its protein is CASSERMDIQYF.

The chain links TRBV7-6 to TRBJ1-3, with D possibly matching TRBD1 (5 bases). The CDR3 is 15 amino acids. The V gene's germline CDR1 is SGHVS and CDR2 FNYEAQ. V lost 5 bases and J lost 4, with 15 bases in between. In DNA, the CDR3 is TGTGCCAGCAGCGTCCGGGACTTCATAGGAAACACCATATATTTT. It codes for CASSVRDFIGNTIYF.

V usage is TRBV5-4 and J usage is TRBJ2-2; D unresolved. Per germline, CDR1 SGHNT and CDR2 YYREEE (reference sequence). V gave up 3 bases and J gave up 6 bases, with 12 bases separating them. This CDR3 contains 14 residues. The chain's CDR3 is CASSSPRRAGELFF. Written as DNA, the CDR3 is TGTGCCAGCAGCTCTCCGAGGAGAGCCGGGGAGCTGTTTTTT.

The gene calls are TRBV6-6 and TRBJ2-1, with TRBD2 matching 7 bases. The CDR3 contains 14 residues. V was clipped by 7 bases and J by 4 bases; unmatched bases: 7. Germline lookup yields CDR1 MNHNY and CDR2 SVGAGI (reference sequence). CDR3 nucleotide sequence: TGTGCCAGCATTCAACCGGGACTATACAATGAGCAGTTCTTC. Its protein product is CASIQPGLYNEQFF.

The chain uses TRBV2 and TRBJ1-1; D ambiguous. V lost 8 bases, J lost 4 bases, and 5 bases lay in between. From germline, CDR1 is SNHLY and CDR2 FYNNEI. CDR3 length equals 10 residues. This CDR3 reads CASAGTEAFF. The CDR3 DNA reads TGTGCCAGCGCAGGCACTGAAGCTTTCTTT.

The chain recombines TRBV5-1 with TRBJ1-2; the match to TRBD1 covers 8 bases. V lost 4 bases and J lost 5; bases outside the gene matches: 4. This CDR3 has 13 amino acids. The V gene's germline CDR1 is SGHRS and CDR2 YFSETQ. The CDR3 sequence: CASSSGQGYGYTF. The CDR3, as DNA: TGCGCCAGCAGCAGCGGACAGGGATATGGCTACACCTTC.

This clone was observed a handful of times. The rearrangement joins TRBV6-1 to TRBJ1-2, with 7 bases identical to TRBD1. V lost 7 bases, J lost 4 bases, and 3 bases stayed unmatched. The length of the CDR3 is 12 residues. The germline gives CDR1 MNHNS, CDR2 SASEGT. CDR3 amino acids: CASKTGIYGYTF. The CDR3 coding sequence is TGTGCCAGCAAGACAGGGATCTATGGCTACACCTTC.

The J gene is TRBJ2-3, the V gene TRBV7-2, with D perhaps matching TRBD2 (6 bases). This CDR3 is 15 amino acids long. With 1 base removed from V and 6 bases from J, the gap between germline ends came to 14 bases. The germline gives CDR1 SGHTA, CDR2 FQGNSA. The CDR3 reads CASSLGGGGADTQYF. The CDR3, as DNA: TGTGCCAGCAGCTTAGGGGGTGGAGGGGCGGATACGCAGTATTTT.

The chain employs TRBV11-2 and TRBJ2-2; TRBD1 is a possible D gene (6 bases). The CDR3 has 12 amino acids. Germline V gene sequence: CDR1 SGHAT, CDR2 FQNNGV. With 10 bases removed from V and 3 bases from J, the gap between germline ends came to 9 bases. The DNA for the CDR3 is TGTGCCAAACAGGGATACACCGGGGAGCTGTTTTTT. This encodes CAKQGYTGELFF.

CDR3 DNA sequence: TGTGCCAGCAGCGTAATGGGGGCTCAAGAGACCCAGTACTTC. The encoded protein is CASSVMGAQETQYF. The chain has TRBV9 and TRBJ2-5; weak D call: TRBD1 (6 bases). The CDR3 has 14 amino acids. Trimming took 1 base from V and 2 from J, leaving 9 bases between them. The germline V gene encodes CDR1 SGDLS and CDR2 YYNGEE.

The chain has TRBV5-4 and TRBJ2-4; D is possibly TRBD2 (6 bases). This CDR3 region has 16 residues. Trimming removed 3 bases from V and 2 bases from J, with 15 bases in between. Germline loops: CDR1 SGHNT, CDR2 YYREEE (reference sequence). The CDR3 loop is CASSSGGERTKNIQYF. The DNA of the CDR3 is TGTGCCAGCAGCTCCGGCGGGGAGCGAACCAAAAACATTCAGTACTTC.

This clone was picked up one time. The chain carries TRBV9 and TRBJ2-1, with 7 bases fitting TRBD1. CDR1 and CDR2 (germline): SGDLS, YYNGEE. V shed 5 bases and J 12 bases; nucleotides not matched to a gene: 5. This CDR3 contains 11 residues. In nucleotides, the CDR3 is TGTGCCAGCAGTCGAGGGGGCGGGCAGTTCTTC. This codes for CASSRGGGQFF. Full variable domain (outside the CDR3, taken from reference TRBV9 and TRBJ2-1): DSGVTQTPKHLITATGQRVTLRCSPRSGDLSVYWYQQSLDQGLQFLIQYYNGEERAKGNILERFSAQQFPDLHSELNLSSLELGDSALYFCASSRGGGQFFGPGTRLTVL.

The chain links TRBV6-6 to TRBJ1-3; D unclear. Trimming took 2 bases from V and 4 from J, leaving 15 bases between them. The CDR3 extends over 16 amino acids. Germline CDR1 is MNHNY and CDR2 is SVGAGI (reference sequence). CDR3: CASSYGLPGAGNTIYF. CDR3 DNA: TGTGCCAGCAGTTACGGGCTCCCGGGAGCCGGAAACACCATATATTTT.

V usage is TRBV18 and J usage is TRBJ2-2; D is possibly TRBD2 (6 bases). V was trimmed by 2 bases and J by 4 bases, leaving 20 bases between them. The germline V gene encodes CDR1 KGHSH and CDR2 LQKENI. The CDR3 extends over 18 amino acids. The CDR3 nucleotides are TGTGCCAGCTCACCAGTGGTGCCGGCCGACGGGGGCACCGGGGAGCTGTTTTTT. Residues: CASSPVVPADGGTGELFF.

This chain uses TRBV28 with TRBJ2-1; D remains ambiguous. The ends were cut back, 7 bases at V and 3 bases at J, with 16 bases in the middle. Germline loops: CDR1 MDHEN, CDR2 SYDVKM. The CDR3 totals 15 residues. The CDR3, as DNA: TGTGCCAGCACCTCCTTGCGGCAGCTCTACAATGAGCAGTTCTTC. Its protein product is CASTSLRQLYNEQFF.

J is TRBJ2-7 and V is TRBV7-2; 7 bases match TRBD2. The CDR3 runs to 18 residues. The junction had 19 bases not matched to a gene; V was cut back by 6 bases and J by 2 bases. Germline values: CDR1 SGHTA, CDR2 FQGNSA. CDR3: CASRIVGGTTMVAYEQYF. The CDR3 nucleotides are TGTGCCAGCAGAATTGTGGGGGGGACTACAATGGTAGCCTACGAGCAGTACTTC.

The chain combines TRBV12-5 with TRBJ2-3; weak D call: TRBD2 (5 bases). The CDR3 has 15 residues. V dropped 4 bases and J dropped 0 bases, with 11 bases sitting between them. Germline V gene lookup returns CDR1 LGHNT and CDR2 FRNRAP. CDR3 region: CASGSDLASTDTQYF. CDR3 in DNA: TGTGCTAGTGGTTCGGACTTAGCCAGCACAGATACGCAGTATTTT. Based on the CDR3 plus reference TRBV12-5 and TRBJ2-3, the full variable domain is DARVTQTPRHKVTEMGQEVTMRCQPILGHNTVFWYRQTMMQGLELLAYFRNRAPLDDSGMPKDRFSAEMPDATLATLKIQPSEPRDSAVYFCASGSDLASTDTQYFGPGTRLTVL.

This clone came up a few times. CDR3 residues: CASSPGTDMNSPLHF. Here the CDR3 DNA reads TGTGCCAGCAGCCCAGGGACAGATATGAATTCACCCCTCCACTTT. V gene TRBV7-2 combines with J gene TRBJ1-6, with 7 bases matching TRBD1. V was pared by 5 bases and J by 7 bases, with 8 bases of the junction left unmatched. Per the germline V gene, CDR1 is SGHTA and CDR2 is FQGNSA. CDR3 length: 15 amino acids.